The TCR beta chain under discussion was sequenced for a study of blood T cell repertoires in COVID-19. About the research overall: Acute-phase and convalescent COVID-19 samples originated in the United States, Italy and Spain. Sources were T cells, B-cell-depleted T cells, or PBMCs; the material itself was cDNA or gDNA.

Original processing notes: Reference gene primer amplification in the assay estimated nucleated cell counts. TCRdb's copy holds only in-frame clones and misses some; the assay was immunoSEQ multiplex PCR. V and J calls and clone size are those listed in that table; D and trimming were worked out from the DNA. The sample has 80,000 to 100,000 clones, over 75% seen once; the top ten hold about 4.5%. This clone has just a few counts. The sequence came from a man aged 55 to 70 with acute or convalescent COVID-19. Sequenced: peripheral blood.

CDR3 nucleotides: TGTGCCAGCTTTTCCCGGGTGTTTCGCAATCAGCCCCAGCATTTT. Amino acids: CASFSRVFRNQPQHF. The genes are TRBV6-5 and TRBJ1-5, with no clear D. The CDR3 totals 15 residues. V lost 8 bases to trimming and J lost 2 bases, with 16 bases between them. CDR1 is MNHEY, CDR2 SVGAGI, per germline.